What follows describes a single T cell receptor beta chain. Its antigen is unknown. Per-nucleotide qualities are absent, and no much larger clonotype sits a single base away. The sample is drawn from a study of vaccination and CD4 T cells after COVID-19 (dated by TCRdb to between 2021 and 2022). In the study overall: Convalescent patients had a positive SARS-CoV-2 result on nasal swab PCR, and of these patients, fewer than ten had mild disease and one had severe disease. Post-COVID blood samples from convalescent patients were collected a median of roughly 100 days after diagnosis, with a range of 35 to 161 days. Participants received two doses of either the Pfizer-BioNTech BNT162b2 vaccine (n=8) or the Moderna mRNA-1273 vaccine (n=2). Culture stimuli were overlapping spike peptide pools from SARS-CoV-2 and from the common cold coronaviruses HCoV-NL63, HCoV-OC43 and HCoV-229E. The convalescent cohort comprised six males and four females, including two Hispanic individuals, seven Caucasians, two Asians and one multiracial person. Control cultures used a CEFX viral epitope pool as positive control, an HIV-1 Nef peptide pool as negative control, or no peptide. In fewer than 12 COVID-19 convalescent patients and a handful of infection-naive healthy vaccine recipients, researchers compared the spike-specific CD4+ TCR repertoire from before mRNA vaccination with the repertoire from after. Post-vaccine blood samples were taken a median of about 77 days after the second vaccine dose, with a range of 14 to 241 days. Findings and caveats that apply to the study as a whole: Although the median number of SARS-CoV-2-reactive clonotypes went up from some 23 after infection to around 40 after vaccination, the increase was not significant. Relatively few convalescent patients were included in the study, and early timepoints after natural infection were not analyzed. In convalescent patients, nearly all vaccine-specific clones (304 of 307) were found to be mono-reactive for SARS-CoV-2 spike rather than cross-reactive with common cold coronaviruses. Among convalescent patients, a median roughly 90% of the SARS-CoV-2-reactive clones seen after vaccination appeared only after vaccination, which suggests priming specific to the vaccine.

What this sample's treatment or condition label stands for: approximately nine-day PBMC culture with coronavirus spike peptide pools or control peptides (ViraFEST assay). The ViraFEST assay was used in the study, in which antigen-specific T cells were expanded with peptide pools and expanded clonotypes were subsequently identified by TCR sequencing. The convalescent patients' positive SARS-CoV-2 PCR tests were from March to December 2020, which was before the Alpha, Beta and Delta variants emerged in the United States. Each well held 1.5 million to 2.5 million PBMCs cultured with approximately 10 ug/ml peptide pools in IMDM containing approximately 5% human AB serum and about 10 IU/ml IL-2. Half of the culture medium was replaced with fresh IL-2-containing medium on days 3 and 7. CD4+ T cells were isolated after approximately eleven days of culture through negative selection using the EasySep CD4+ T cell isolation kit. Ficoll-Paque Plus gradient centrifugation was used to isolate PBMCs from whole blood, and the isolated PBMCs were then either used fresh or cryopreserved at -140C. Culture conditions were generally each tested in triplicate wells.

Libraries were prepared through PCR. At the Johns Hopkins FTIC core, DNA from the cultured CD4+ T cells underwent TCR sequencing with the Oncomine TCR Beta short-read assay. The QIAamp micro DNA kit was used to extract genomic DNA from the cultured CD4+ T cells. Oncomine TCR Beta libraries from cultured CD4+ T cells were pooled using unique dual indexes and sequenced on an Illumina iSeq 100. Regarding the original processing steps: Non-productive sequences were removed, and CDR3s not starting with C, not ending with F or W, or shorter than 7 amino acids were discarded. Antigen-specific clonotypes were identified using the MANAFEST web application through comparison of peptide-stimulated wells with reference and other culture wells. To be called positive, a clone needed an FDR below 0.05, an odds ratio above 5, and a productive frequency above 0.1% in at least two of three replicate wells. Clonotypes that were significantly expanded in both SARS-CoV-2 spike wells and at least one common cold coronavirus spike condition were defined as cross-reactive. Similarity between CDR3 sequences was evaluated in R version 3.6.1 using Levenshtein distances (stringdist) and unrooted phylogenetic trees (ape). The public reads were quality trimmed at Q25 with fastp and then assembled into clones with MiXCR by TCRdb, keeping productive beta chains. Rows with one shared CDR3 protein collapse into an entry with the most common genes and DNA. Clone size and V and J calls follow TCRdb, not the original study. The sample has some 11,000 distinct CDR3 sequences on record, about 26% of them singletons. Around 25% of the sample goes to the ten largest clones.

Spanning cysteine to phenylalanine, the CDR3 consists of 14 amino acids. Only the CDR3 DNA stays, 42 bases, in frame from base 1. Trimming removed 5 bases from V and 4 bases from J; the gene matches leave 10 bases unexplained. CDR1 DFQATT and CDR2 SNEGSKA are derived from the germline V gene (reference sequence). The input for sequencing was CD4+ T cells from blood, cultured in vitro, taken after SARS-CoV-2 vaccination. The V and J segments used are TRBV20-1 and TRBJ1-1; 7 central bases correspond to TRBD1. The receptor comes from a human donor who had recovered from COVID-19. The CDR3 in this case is CSAPRTGAGTEAFF. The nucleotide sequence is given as TGCAGTGCTCCCAGAACAGGGGCGGGCACTGAAGCTTTCTTT.